Below, 20 T cell receptor beta chains from the same sample are listed, as sequenced in a study of T cells in Graves' hyperthyroidism and ophthalmopathy. Regions amplified from RNA transcripts were the TCR beta CDR3 regions. During a first-round RT-PCR of the TCR CDR3, the HTBI primer set was used. One entry per CDR3 protein, called by TCRdb with MiXCR from the multiplex PCR reads. Of hundreds of thousands of distinct CDR3 sequences detected, 15% appear once; the ten largest clones hold approximately 29%. The sequenced sample was blood. The receptors derive from a woman younger than 45 with Graves' hyperthyroidism.

This clonotype was observed at least ten times. This rearrangement joins TRBV28 to TRBJ2-7; weak D call: TRBD1 (6 bases). The CDR3 covers 12 residues. Between the trimmed V and J ends, which lost 7 bases and 3 bases, there was a span of 10 bases. Germline CDR1 reads MDHEN; CDR2 reads SYDVKM. CDR3 sequence: CASIGTHYEQYF. In nucleotides, the CDR3 is TGTGCCAGCATCGGGACACACTACGAGCAGTACTTC.

This rearrangement joins TRBV10-3 to TRBJ1-6; D may be TRBD1 (5 bases). The CDR3 sequence is 16 residues long. Germline V lookup: CDR1 ENHRY, CDR2 SYGVKD. The ends were cut back, 3 bases at V and 8 bases at J, with 17 bases in the middle. The CDR3 spells CAISDYGGSKYSPLHF. In nucleotides, the CDR3 is TGTGCCATCAGTGATTATGGGGGGTCCAAGTATTCACCCCTCCACTTT.

This clonotype was seen ten or more times. The chain employs TRBV5-1 and TRBJ2-1, with 10 bases matching TRBD2. The CDR3 spans 15 residues. Unmatched junction bases numbered 5, after V lost 4 bases and J lost 4 bases. CDR1 and CDR2 (germline): SGHRS, YFSETQ. The CDR3 reads CASSHRGLAYNEQFF. The CDR3 nucleotides are TGCGCCAGCAGCCATAGGGGACTAGCGTACAATGAGCAGTTCTTC.

In its sample, this clonotype was seen many times. The chain's CDR3 is CASSLDGGGTGAYEQYF. The CDR3 region has the DNA TGTGCCAGCAGCTTAGATGGGGGAGGGACAGGGGCGTACGAGCAGTACTTC. This chain connects TRBV7-2 to TRBJ2-7; 10 bases fit TRBD1. The CDR3 covers 17 residues. V was pared by 1 base and J by 4 bases, with 10 bases of the junction left unmatched. Germline CDR1 SGHTA, CDR2 FQGNSA.

This clonotype was seen ten or more times. The V call is TRBV5-1, the J call TRBJ1-1; D might be TRBD1 (6 bases). Trimming took 4 bases from V and 6 from J, leaving 28 bases between them. CDR1 and CDR2 from the germline V gene are SGHRS and YFSETQ. The CDR3 has 18 amino acids. CDR3 region: CASSPVRGGVSLAAEAFF. The CDR3 DNA reads TGCGCCAGCAGCCCGGTTCGGGGGGGCGTGAGCTTGGCGGCTGAAGCTTTCTTT. Drawing the rest from reference TRBV5-1 and TRBJ1-1, the complete variable domain is KAGVTQTPRYLIKTRGQQVTLSCSPISGHRSVSWYQQTPGQGLQFLFEYFSETQRNKGNFPGRFSGRQFSNSRSEMNVSTLELGDSALYLCASSPVRGGVSLAAEAFFGQGTRLTVV.

V gene TRBV5-1 combines with J gene TRBJ2-1; TRBD2 aligns across 13 bases. After removal of 4 bases from V and 0 bases from J, the junction contained 7 bases not matched to a gene. CDR3 length: 18 amino acids. CDR1 and CDR2 (germline): SGHRS, YFSETQ. CDR3 protein: CASSLGLAGESSYNEQFF. In DNA, the CDR3 is TGCGCCAGCAGCCTCGGACTAGCGGGAGAAAGCTCCTACAATGAGCAGTTCTTC.

This clonotype was picked up a small number of times. The chain recombines TRBV12-3 or TRBV12-4 with TRBJ2-1, with D possibly TRBD2 on 6 matching bases. The V end was cut by 5 bases, the J end by 8 bases, with 22 bases between. The CDR3 is 16 residues long. CDR3 loop: CASSKRLVSFFDEQFF. Here the CDR3 DNA reads TGTGCCAGCAGTAAAAGACTAGTGTCTTTTTTCGATGAGCAGTTCTTC.

The rearrangement links TRBV29-1 to TRBJ2-1, with D perhaps given as TRBD1 or TRBD2 (5 bases each). The CDR3 sequence is 15 residues long. Trimming stripped 2 bases from V and 3 bases from J, with 14 bases between. Germline V gene lookup returns CDR1 SQVTM and CDR2 ANQGSEA. The CDR3 DNA reads as TGCAGCGTTGAACACCGGGGCCCCCTCTACAATGAGCAGTTCTTC. Its translation is CSVEHRGPLYNEQFF.

This clonotype occurred many times. This chain joins TRBV5-8 and TRBJ2-1; no clear D. The CDR3 runs to 14 residues. Germline assignment: CDR1 SGHTS and CDR2 YDEGEE. V gave up 0 bases and J gave up 2 bases, with 6 bases separating them. The CDR3 coding sequence is TGTGCCAGCAGCTTGGGTCTCGCCTACAATGAGCAGTTCTTC. Protein: CASSLGLAYNEQFF.

This clonotype was seen a handful of times. The rearrangement joins TRBV5-5 to TRBJ2-2; TRBD2 matches 7 bases. V lost 4 bases, J lost 0 bases, and 6 bases stayed unmatched. The CDR3 is made up of 16 amino acids. CDR1 is SGHKS and CDR2 is YYEKEE in the germline V gene (reference sequence). The CDR3, as DNA: TGTGCCAGCAGCCGGAGGAGCGGGGCGAACACCGGGGAGCTGTTTTTT. Amino acid sequence: CASSRRSGANTGELFF.

This clonotype was seen at least ten times. This chain connects TRBV28 to TRBJ1-2; D gene uncertain. V was cut by 7 bases and J by 5 bases, with 11 bases left in between. From germline, CDR1 is MDHEN and CDR2 SYDVKM. The CDR3 is 12 residues long. The CDR3 DNA is TGTGCCAGCACAGGCACCAGGTATGGCTACACCTTC. Protein: CASTGTRYGYTF.

This clonotype has at least ten counts. The chain is built from TRBV2 and TRBJ2-7; TRBD1 matches 8 bases. Germline trimming cut 7 bases from V and 3 bases from J; bases unmatched to any gene: 8. CDR1 is SNHLY and CDR2 is FYNNEI in the germline V gene. The CDR3 extends over 14 amino acids. The CDR3 region has the DNA TGTGCCAGCAAGGACAGGGACTTTGTCTACGAGCAGTACTTC. The encoded protein is CASKDRDFVYEQYF.

The gene calls are TRBV29-1 and TRBJ1-2; D not resolved. V was shortened by 3 bases and J by 3 bases, with 2 bases between the two germline ends. The germline CDR1 and CDR2 sequences are SQVTM and ANQGSEA. The length of the CDR3 is 10 residues. The CDR3 DNA is TGCAGCGTTGACTACTATGGCTACACCTTC. Translating gives CSVDYYGYTF. Full variable domain (rest looked up from reference TRBV29-1 and TRBJ1-2): SAVISQKPSRDICQRGTSLTIQCQVDSQVTMMFWYRQQPGQSLTLIATANQGSEATYESGFVIDKFPISRPNLTFSTLTVSNMSPEDSSIYLCSVDYYGYTFGSGTRLTVV.

The J gene is TRBJ2-4, the V gene TRBV2, with D perhaps TRBD1 (6 bases). The CDR3 loop spans 13 amino acids. The V end was cut by 5 bases, the J end by 8 bases, with 13 bases between. Per germline, CDR1 SNHLY and CDR2 FYNNEI. The CDR3, as DNA: TGTGCCAGCAGTATGGTGGGGGCGGACATTCAGTACTTC. It translates to CASSMVGADIQYF. Using reference TRBV2 and TRBJ2-4 for the parts outside the CDR3, the full variable domain is EPEVTQTPSHQVTQMGQEVILRCVPISNHLYFYWYRQILGQKVEFLVSFYNNEISEKSEIFDDQFSVERPDGSNFTLKIRSTKLEDSAMYFCASSMVGADIQYFGAGTRLSVL.

This chain uses TRBV7-2 with TRBJ2-3, with 8 bases that match TRBD2. The CDR3 loop spans 16 amino acids. Germline V gene data show CDR1 as SGHTA and CDR2 as FQGNSA. The V and J ends lost 5 bases and 4 bases, in that order; junction bases with no gene match: 11. DNA for the CDR3: TGTGCCAGCAGCCGCTCGGGAGCGGGAGAGGCAGATACGCAGTATTTT. Translation: CASSRSGAGEADTQYF.

Many counts were recorded for this clonotype. The rearrangement joins TRBV3-1 to TRBJ2-5; tentative D call: TRBD2 (6 bases). CDR3 length equals 17 residues. The germline CDR1 and CDR2 sequences are LGHDT and YNNKEL (reference sequence). Trimming shortened V by 3 bases and J by 6 bases, and 23 bases separated the two germline ends. The CDR3 protein is CASSHRASGVHLKTQYF. The CDR3 DNA sequence: TGTGCCAGCAGCCATCGCGCCTCGGGGGTCCACTTAAAGACCCAGTACTTC.

The V gene is TRBV3-1, the J gene TRBJ1-5, with unresolved D. V lost 4 bases and J lost 0, with 7 bases in between. The CDR3 consists of 14 residues. Germline V gene data show CDR1 as LGHDT and CDR2 as YNNKEL (reference sequence). The CDR3 nucleotides are TGTGCCAGCAGCCCACCTCATAGCAATCAGCCCCAGCATTTT. Its translation: CASSPPHSNQPQHF.

This clonotype has ten or more counts. The CDR3 loop is CASRIREHTDTQYF. The CDR3 DNA reads as TGCGCCAGCAGGATACGGGAGCACACAGATACGCAGTATTTT. V and J are TRBV5-1 and TRBJ2-3; D is possibly TRBD2 (6 bases). Germline V gene data show CDR1 as SGHRS and CDR2 as YFSETQ. Trimming removed 5 bases from V and 2 bases from J, with 12 bases in between. The CDR3 runs to 14 residues.

This clonotype has a handful of counts. CDR3 nucleotide sequence: TGTGCCAGTAGTATAGGGGCAGGGGGCATCGATGAGCAGTTCTTC. Translating it yields CASSIGAGGIDEQFF. This sequence joins TRBV19 and TRBJ2-1, with TRBD1 matching over 8 bases. The ends lost 1 base at V and 8 bases at J; junction bases unmatched: 7. The CDR3 runs to 15 residues. CDR1 and CDR2 from the germline V gene are LNHDA and SQIVND (reference sequence). The full variable domain, rest sourced from reference TRBV19 and TRBJ2-1, is DGGITQSPKYLFRKEGQNVTLSCEQNLNHDAMYWYRQDPGQGLRLIYYSQIVNDFQKGDIAEGYSVSREKKESFPLTVTSAQKNPTAFYLCASSIGAGGIDEQFFGPGTRLTVL.

The chain combines TRBV24-1 with TRBJ2-3; 8 positions agree with TRBD1. V lost 3 bases and J lost 6; bases outside the gene matches: 13. The germline V gene encodes CDR1 KGHDR and CDR2 SFDVKD. CDR3 length: 17 amino acids. The CDR3 region is CATSDPISGGEMDTQYF. The DNA of the CDR3 is TGTGCCACCAGTGATCCAATCTCAGGGGGCGAAATGGATACGCAGTATTTT.